These 23 T cell receptor beta chains were all obtained from the same sample, sequenced in a study of T cells in Graves' hyperthyroidism and ophthalmopathy. Amplification targeted TCR beta CDR3 regions from RNA transcripts. The TCR CDR3 first-round RT-PCR relied on the HTBI primer set. One entry per CDR3 protein results from TCRdb running MiXCR on the multiplex PCR reads. The sample records more than 550,000 distinct CDR3 sequences, approximately 18% being singletons. Material for sequencing was blood. The receptor source for this set is a woman between 50 and 59 years old with Graves' hyperthyroidism that later progressed to Graves' ophthalmopathy.

For the CDR3, the DNA is TGTGCCAGCAGCTCCTTCGGGGGGGATCGGAATGAGCAGTTCTTC. Translating it yields CASSSFGGDRNEQFF. This sequence joins TRBV5-4 and TRBJ2-1, with 8 bases lining up with TRBD2. The CDR3 totals 15 residues. The V segment lost 3 bases and the J segment 7 bases; nucleotides outside the gene matches: 9. The V gene's germline CDR1 is SGHNT and CDR2 YYREEE (reference sequence).

The chain links TRBV6-2 or TRBV6-3 to TRBJ1-5; TRBD1 aligns across 10 bases. CDR3 length equals 15 residues. Trimming took 6 bases from V and 7 from J; bases not matched to a gene: 9. The germline gives CDR1 MNHEY, CDR2 SVGEGT. The CDR3 reads CASRTDRGGRQPQHF. CDR3 DNA sequence: TGTGCCAGCAGAACGGACAGGGGGGGTAGGCAGCCCCAGCATTTT.

This clonotype was observed at least ten times. The J gene is TRBJ2-7, the V gene TRBV7-9; tentatively, D is TRBD1 (6 bases). The germline CDR1 and CDR2 sequences are SEHNR and FQNEAQ (reference sequence). The germline V and J ends were trimmed by 5 bases and 0 bases, with 17 bases remaining between them. This CDR3 contains 16 residues. CDR3 DNA: TGTGCCAGCAGCCACCAAACCCTACAGGGCTCCTACGAGCAGTACTTC. As protein: CASSHQTLQGSYEQYF.

This clonotype occurred a few times. The V gene is TRBV6-6, the J gene TRBJ1-1; no clear D. CDR1 MNHNY and CDR2 SVGAGI come from the germline V gene (reference sequence). Between the trimmed V and J ends, which lost 0 bases and 11 bases, there was a span of 13 bases. CDR3 length: 13 amino acids. The DNA for the CDR3 is TGTGCCAGCAGTTACTCCTATGACATTTTGGCTTTCTTT. Amino acid sequence: CASSYSYDILAFF.

In this sample, this clonotype turned up many times. The chain carries TRBV3-1 and TRBJ1-2, with D hard to call. The CDR3 is 12 residues long. V lost 1 base and J lost 6, with 6 bases in between. Per the germline V gene, CDR1 is LGHDT and CDR2 is YNNKEL (reference sequence). DNA of the CDR3: TGTGCCAGCAGCCAAGTGGGCGATGGCTACACCTTC. This encodes CASSQVGDGYTF.

The gene calls are TRBV12-3 or TRBV12-4 and TRBJ2-3; D is perhaps TRBD2 (6 bases). The CDR3 loop spans 16 amino acids. Trimming left V 5 bases short and J 4 bases short, with 19 bases between. CDR3 region: CASSGPGTLVPDTQYF. CDR3 in DNA: TGTGCCAGCAGTGGACCCGGGACTCTCGTCCCAGATACGCAGTATTTT.

Remarks on this clonotype: This may stem from a read error, because a much larger clone lies one nucleotide away. The chain couples TRBV2 to TRBJ2-5; D is perhaps TRBD2 (7 bases). CDR3 length: 15 amino acids. In germline, CDR1 is SNHLY, CDR2 FYNNEI. V lost 4 bases and J lost 5, with 17 bases in between. CDR3: CASSGWGGARETQYF. Written as DNA, the CDR3 is TGTGCCAGCAGTGGATGGGGGGGGGCCCGCGAGACCCAGTACTTC.

In this sample, this clonotype turned up many times. V and J are TRBV20-1 and TRBJ1-1; D is unclear. CDR1 is DFQATT, CDR2 SNEGSKA, per germline (reference sequence). V dropped 7 bases and J dropped 6 bases, with 12 bases sitting between them. This CDR3 is built from 11 residues. Written as DNA, the CDR3 is TGCAGTGTGGTGGTAGCCGCTGAAGCTTTCTTT. It specifies CSVVVAAEAFF.

Points on this clonotype: The germline gene is not matched at one end of the junction; a read error may be the cause. V is TRBV12-3 or TRBV12-4 and J is TRBJ2-1; D possibly corresponds to TRBD1 (6 bases). The CDR3 runs to 19 residues. The CDR3: CVSSSSPFFGRGYGNEQFF. The CDR3 bases are TGTGTCAGCAGTTCTTCACCGTTTTTCGGCAGGGGATACGGTAATGAGCAGTTCTTC.

This clonotype was counted between two and nine times. This CDR3 is missing its conserved last phenylalanine or tryptophan, likely due to a read error. J is TRBJ1-1 and V is TRBV28; perhaps TRBD1 as D (5 bases). The CDR3 is made up of 15 amino acids. Germline V gene sequence: CDR1 MDHEN, CDR2 SYDVKM. Trimming took off 6 bases at V and 0 bases at J, with 14 bases between the two ends. CDR3: CASRNQGVMNTEAFS. Written as DNA, the CDR3 is TGTGCCAGCAGAAATCAAGGGGTCATGAACACTGAAGCTTTCTCT.

The chain employs TRBV6-2 or TRBV6-3 and TRBJ2-3; TRBD1 matches at 8 bases. CDR3 size: 14 residues. J lost 0 bases, V lost 10 bases, and 6 bases had no gene match. CDR1 MNHEY and CDR2 SVGEGT come from the germline V gene. The DNA for the CDR3 is TGTGCCACCCGACAGGGGCCTAGCACAGATACGCAGTATTTT. Translating gives CATRQGPSTDTQYF.

This clonotype was detected ten times or more. This chain connects TRBV5-6 to TRBJ1-1; weak D call: TRBD1 (5 bases). The V and J ends lost 4 bases and 11 bases respectively, with 18 bases between them. The length of the CDR3 is 13 residues. Per germline, CDR1 SGHDT and CDR2 YYEEEE. The CDR3, as DNA: TGTGCCAGCAGCCCGGCGGGGACGGGGCGTGCTTTCTTT. Protein sequence: CASSPAGTGRAFF.

There are many counts of this clonotype. The gene calls are TRBV20-1 and TRBJ2-3; 13 bases map to TRBD2. The CDR3 has 16 amino acids. The germline CDR1 and CDR2 sequences are DFQATT and SNEGSKA (reference sequence). V dropped 2 bases and J dropped 2; count of bases not matched to a gene: 4. The CDR3: CSARLTSGGYTDTQYF. For the CDR3, the DNA is TGCAGTGCTAGATTGACTAGCGGGGGGTACACAGATACGCAGTATTTT.

This clonotype occurred many times. The J gene is TRBJ1-5, the V gene TRBV3-1; D uncertain. CDR1 and CDR2 from the germline V gene are LGHDT and YNNKEL (reference sequence). The ends were cut back, 2 bases at V and 3 bases at J, with 11 bases in the middle. The CDR3 is 15 residues long. The CDR3 sequence is CASSQKSGDNQPQHF. CDR3 nucleotide sequence: TGTGCCAGCAGCCAAAAGTCCGGGGACAATCAGCCCCAGCATTTT.

V gene TRBV28 combines with J gene TRBJ2-7; the match to TRBD1 covers 7 bases. J was trimmed by 2 bases and V by 6 bases; bases with no gene match: 10. The CDR3 is 15 amino acids. CDR1 is MDHEN, CDR2 SYDVKM, per germline. The CDR3 protein is CASSPQDRPTYEQYF. Here the CDR3 DNA reads TGTGCCAGCAGCCCTCAGGACAGGCCCACCTACGAGCAGTACTTC.

This clonotype was counted only a few times. V gene TRBV19 combines with J gene TRBJ1-1; the D gene is possibly TRBD1 (6 bases). The germline CDR1 and CDR2 sequences are LNHDA and SQIVND (reference sequence). CDR3 size: 16 residues. V was shortened by 5 bases and J by 1 base, with 17 bases between the two germline ends. CDR3 nucleotides: TGTGCCAGTAGTTTCCGCACAGGGAGGGAGAACACTGAAGCTTTCTTT. It specifies CASSFRTGRENTEAFF.

Ten or more counts support this clonotype. The gene calls are TRBV12-3 or TRBV12-4 and TRBJ2-7; 8 bases agree with TRBD1. This CDR3 is built from 13 residues. The J segment lost 4 bases and the V segment lost 7 bases, leaving 6 bases of the junction unmatched. The CDR3 DNA follows: TGTGCCAGCACCTGGACAGGGACTTACGAGCAGTACTTC. This encodes CASTWTGTYEQYF.

This clonotype was picked up many times. The chain employs TRBV18 and TRBJ2-2; 8 bases fit TRBD1. The length of the CDR3 is 14 residues. Germline assignment: CDR1 KGHSH and CDR2 LQKENI. Trimming cost V 4 bases and J 4 bases; bases outside gene matches: 2. The CDR3 protein is CASSRGQGTGELFF. The CDR3 coding sequence is TGTGCCAGCTCACGAGGACAGGGCACCGGGGAGCTGTTTTTT.

Many counts were recorded for this clonotype. V usage is TRBV3-1 and J usage is TRBJ2-5, with TRBD2 matching over 8 bases. Trimming took 0 bases from V and 5 from J; bases not matched to a gene: 8. This CDR3 has 16 amino acids. Looked up from germline, CDR1 is LGHDT and CDR2 is YNNKEL (reference sequence). The CDR3 loop reads CASSQDSSGGDETQYF. Written as DNA, the CDR3 is TGTGCCAGCAGCCAAGATTCGAGCGGGGGTGATGAGACCCAGTACTTC.

The chain carries TRBV10-3 and TRBJ1-2, with 8 bases aligning to TRBD1. Germline trimming cut 3 bases from V and 6 bases from J; bases unmatched to any gene: 9. The CDR3 runs 15 residues. Germline CDR1 is ENHRY and CDR2 is SYGVKD. The CDR3 reads CAISELQGAQDGYTF. CDR3 coding DNA: TGTGCCATCAGTGAACTTCAGGGGGCGCAGGATGGCTACACCTTC.

This clonotype was observed a handful of times. The V call is TRBV3-1, the J call TRBJ1-4; no firm D call. From germline, CDR1 is LGHDT and CDR2 YNNKEL (reference sequence). V was cut by 4 bases and J by 9 bases, with 6 bases left in between. The CDR3 contains 11 residues. CDR3 protein: CASSLSQKLFF. In DNA form, the CDR3 reads TGTGCCAGCAGCCTCTCCCAAAAACTGTTTTTT.

This clonotype was counted between two and nine times. The V call is TRBV29-1, the J call TRBJ2-3; D gene ambiguous. This CDR3 is 14 amino acids long. V dropped 3 bases and J dropped 1 base, with 11 bases sitting between them. CDR1 and CDR2 (germline): SQVTM, ANQGSEA. In nucleotides, the CDR3 is TGCAGCGTTGATCCTGATAGGGGCACAGATACGCAGTATTTT. Translation gives CSVDPDRGTDTQYF.

This clonotype was seen a few times. Here the CDR3 reads CASSSGTAWDYGYTF. In nucleotides, the CDR3 is TGTGCCAGCAGCTCCGGGACAGCGTGGGACTATGGCTACACCTTC. The chain uses TRBV7-2 and TRBJ1-2; 7 nucleotides line up with TRBD1. Germline V gene lookup returns CDR1 SGHTA and CDR2 FQGNSA. The CDR3 contains 15 residues. V lost 4 bases, J lost 3 bases, and 8 bases stayed unmatched.